Given below is one T cell receptor beta chain in context. The antigen it binds to is not known. Per-base quality was not reported, and no clone a single base away is much larger than it. The junction carries 16 bases between V and J, which are trimmed by 4 bases and 1 base respectively. Including the terminal cysteine and phenylalanine, the CDR3 comprises 16 residues. The DNA shown is the 48-base CDR3, in frame from base 1. Via the germline V gene, CDR1 is SGHVS and CDR2 FQNEAQ. Instrument on record: Illumina NovaSeq 6000. cDNA libraries for TCRalpha and TCRbeta were prepared by 5'RACE using constant-segment primers, with sample barcodes and unique molecular identifiers added. RNA was extracted from every sample with Trizol reagent. Amplification of the libraries took two PCR steps, and the second step added a second sample barcode plus Illumina TruSeq adapters. Libraries were sequenced on an Illumina NovaSeq with 2 x 150 bp paired-end reads. The authors' analysis ran thus. With migec v1.2.7, reads were demultiplexed and then collapsed into UMI-guided consensus sequences. Using mixcr v2.1.11, the UMI consensuses were aligned to TRA and TRB V and J templates and assembled into clonotypes. Expanded or contracted clonotypes were those called significant by both edgeR and NoisET, with noise models trained on biological replicates. edgeR calls used a false discovery rate-adjusted p below 0.01 and a log2 fold-change threshold of 1. PCA with hierarchical clustering of max-normalized trajectories of the 1000 most abundant clonotypes was used as exploratory dynamics analysis. The CD4 or CD8 phenotype of responding clones was assigned using the separately sequenced CD4+ and CD8+ repertoires. Using fastp at Q25 and MiXCR, TCRdb reprocessed the public reads and kept productive beta chains. Here each entry gathers all rows of one CDR3 protein and keeps the most common genes and DNA. TCRdb, rather than the study authors, made the V and J calls. This sample lists a few hundred thousand distinct CDR3 sequences; approximately 27% were detected once. Together, the top ten hold roughly 12% of the sample.

The source of the sample is a study of T-cell memory formation after mild COVID-19 (dated by TCRdb to the early 2020s). Describing the broader study: TCR sequence clusters from the two donors were found to be largely donor specific. In two donors, T-cell clones that expanded and contracted after mild COVID-19 were followed by sequencing TCRalpha and TCRbeta repertoires longitudinally. Two young, previously healthy adult volunteers made up the cohort, one male and one female. Study-level results and caveats: Whether the second-wave clones peaking on day 37 were SARS-CoV-2 specific was not confirmed. Only two mild cases were covered in the study, and larger cohorts including severe cases with pre-infection samples were considered necessary. Some responding clones were detected in pre-infection memory, suggesting pre-existing cross-reactive memory T cells joined the SARS-CoV-2 response. From day 15 to 85, contracting clones showed balanced CD4/CD8 phenotypes, whereas a second wave of clones that expanded from day 15 to 37 leaned towards CD4+. Contracting CD4+ clones appeared mostly in the CM and EM memory subsets, whereas CD8+ clones were enriched in EMRA.

PBMCs were isolated by Ficoll-Paque density gradient centrifugation. The source is an adult woman who had mild COVID-19 (a few samples of this study predate the infection). The sample titles of this study are shuffled in the database, so cell type and time point are left out; the donor was told from shared clones. The specimen was PBMCs or a T cell subset sorted from them (not recorded which). The V and J segments used are TRBV7-8 and TRBJ1-1; tentative D gene TRBD1, with 5 bases matching. The DNA sequence reads TGTGCCAGCAGCTCCCCAGGGCGGGGTTCGAACACTGAAGCTTTCTTT. Its protein product is CASSSPGRGSNTEAFF.